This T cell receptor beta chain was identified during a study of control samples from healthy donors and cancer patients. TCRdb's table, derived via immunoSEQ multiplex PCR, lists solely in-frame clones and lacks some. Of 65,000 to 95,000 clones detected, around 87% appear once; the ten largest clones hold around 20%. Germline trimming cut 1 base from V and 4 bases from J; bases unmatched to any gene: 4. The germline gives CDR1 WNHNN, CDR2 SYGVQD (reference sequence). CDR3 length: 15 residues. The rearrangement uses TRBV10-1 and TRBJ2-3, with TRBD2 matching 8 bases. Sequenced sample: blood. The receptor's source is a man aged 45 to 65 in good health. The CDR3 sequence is CASSEFAGGSDTQYF. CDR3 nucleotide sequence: TGCGCCAGCAGTGAGTTTGCGGGGGGTTCAGATACGCAGTATTTT.